This T cell receptor beta chain was observed in a study of blood T cell repertoires in COVID-19. For the study at large: The samples span acute and convalescent COVID-19 from the United States, Italy and Spain. T cells, B-cell-depleted T cells, or PBMCs supplied cDNA or gDNA.

This clone has only one observation. CDR1 and CDR2 (germline): MDHEN, SYDVKM. This CDR3 has 14 amino acids. Trimming at V came to 5 bases and at J to 10 bases, leaving 6 bases not matched to a gene. Original processing methods: Quantification of nucleated cells was approximated via reference gene primer amplification. Method: immunoSEQ multiplex PCR; TCRdb's copy keeps in-frame clones and lacks some. The DNA was the basis for D and trimming; V, J and clone size are from that table. The sample has 55,000 to 70,000 clones, around 84% seen once. Source material: peripheral blood. The V and J genes are TRBV28 and TRBJ2-1; 12 bases map to TRBD2. This clonotype was obtained from a middle-aged man with acute or convalescent COVID-19. CDR3 protein: CASSMTSGSGEQFF. CDR3 in DNA: TGTGCCAGCAGTATGACTAGCGGGAGTGGCGAGCAGTTCTTC.